A selection of T cell receptor beta chains follows, all from one sample in a study of cytomegalovirus exposure and HLA in healthy donors. Clones were read by immunoSEQ multiplex PCR, and TCRdb kept only the in-frame ones, dropping some. The repertoire includes 200,000 to 300,000 clones, 75% to 90% of them detected once, and around 1.2% sits in the top ten. The source material was PBMCs. Every receptor here comes from a woman in her twenties or thirties in good health and CMV-seropositive. CDR3s include the opening cysteine and the closing phenylalanine or tryptophan. A D gene is named only where the DNA matches it firmly. The listing skips clone size in some rows; elsewhere it reads once, few, many or a size class.

TGTGCCAGCAGCCAATCAGGGATCCAAGAGACCCAGTACTTC	CASSQSGIQETQYF	NA	TRBV6-6	TRBJ2-5	NA
TGTGCCAGCAGTGAAGCGCTTGCGGGAGAGCACAATGAGCAGTTCTTC	CASSEALAGEHNEQFF	TRBD2	TRBV6-1	TRBJ2-1	NA
TGTGCCAGCAGCCCTAGGGGCTACGAGCAGTACTTC	CASSPRGYEQYF	NA	TRBV11-1	TRBJ2-7	NA
TGTGCCAGCTCACCGGGGGACAGGGCTTCAGGGGCCAACGTCCTGACTTTC	CASSPGDRASGANVLTF	TRBD1	TRBV18	TRBJ2-6	NA
TGTGCCAGCAGCTACTGGGGGACAGGGAAATACGAGCAGTACTTC	CASSYWGTGKYEQYF	TRBD1	TRBV5-5	TRBJ2-7	NA
TGCGCCAGCAGCCGATCTAGTAGTAAATTACTACCTAGAGCCAACGTCCTGACTTTC	CASSRSSSKLLPRANVLTF	NA	TRBV4-1	TRBJ2-6	NA
TGTGCCAGCAGTGAACTCCCCTACTACGAGCAGTACTTC	CASSELPYYEQYF	NA	TRBV6-1	TRBJ2-7	NA
TGTGCCAGCAGCTTGGTATCGGCAGGGGGCGTTGAGCAGTACTTC	CASSLVSAGGVEQYF	TRBD1	TRBV5-6	TRBJ2-7	NA
TGTGCCAGCTCACTTGTTTATCCTAGCACAGATACGCAGTATTTT	CASSLVYPSTDTQYF	NA	TRBV18	TRBJ2-3	NA
TGTGCCAGCAGCTCGAGACAGGGAGCTAATGAAAAACTGTTTTTT	CASSSRQGANEKLFF	TRBD1	TRBV7-9	TRBJ1-4	NA
TGTGCCAGCTCACCGGCGGGGTCTCCTTACAATGAGCAGTTCTTC	CASSPAGSPYNEQFF	NA	TRBV18	TRBJ2-1	once
TGCGCCAGCAGCTTGTCGCTGGAGCCCTATGGCTACACCTTC	CASSLSLEPYGYTF	NA	TRBV5-1	TRBJ1-2	NA
TGTGCCAGCACCGGAGATAGCAATCAGCCCCAGCATTTT	CASTGDSNQPQHF	NA	TRBV6-6	TRBJ1-5	NA
TGCGCCAGCAGCCAAGACTTAGGTATAGTGGGACAGGGTTTTCTTGGCTACACCTTC	CASSQDLGIVGQGFLGYTF	TRBD1	TRBV4-1	TRBJ1-2	few
TGCGCCAGCAGCCCGAGGGGCGGACTAGTAATCTACGAGCAGTACTTC	CASSPRGGLVIYEQYF	TRBD2	TRBV4-1	TRBJ2-7	few
TGTGCCAGCAGCACATCTAGCGGCCCCTACGAGCAGTACTTC	CASSTSSGPYEQYF	TRBD2	TRBV7-9	TRBJ2-7	NA
TGCGCCAGCACCTCCTCGCCCGGGACAGCGAGGGTCGGGGAGCTGTTTTTT	CASTSSPGTARVGELFF	TRBD1	TRBV5-1	TRBJ2-2	few
TGCAGCGCCGACAGCGACAATGAGCAGTTCTTC	CSADSDNEQFF	NA	TRBV29-1	TRBJ2-1	NA
TGTGCCAGCAGCCAAGCTAGGGGCTATAACTATGGCTACACCTTC	CASSQARGYNYGYTF	NA	TRBV14	TRBJ1-2	few
TGCGCCAGCAGCTTGGCACAAGGGAGGGGTCATGGCTACACCTTC	CASSLAQGRGHGYTF	NA	TRBV5-1	TRBJ1-2	NA
TGTGCCAGCAGTCACCACGGACGCGTGGAGGAGAGGGAGCAGTACTTC	CASSHHGRVEEREQYF	NA	TRBV6-6	TRBJ2-7	NA
TGTGCCATCAGTGAGTCCGACAACGAGGGCTACGAGCAGTACTTC	CAISESDNEGYEQYF	NA	TRBV10-3	TRBJ2-7	NA
TGTGCCTGGAAGCGAAAACAGGGCTCCTATGGCTACACCTTC	CAWKRKQGSYGYTF	NA	TRBV30	TRBJ1-2	NA
TGTGCCACCAGCAGAGATAACGGGAAAAACATTCAGTACTTC	CATSRDNGKNIQYF	NA	TRBV15	TRBJ2-4	NA
TGTGCCAGCAGTTACTCGAGGCGGGAGGGCCTTAGTGAGCAGTTCTTC	CASSYSRREGLSEQFF	TRBD2	TRBV6-5	TRBJ2-1	NA
TGTGCCTGGAGTTTCCCTTCAGTAAACGCGAACACCGGGGAGCTGTTTTTT	CAWSFPSVNANTGELFF	NA	TRBV30	TRBJ2-2	NA
TGTGCCAGCAGCCAGCTCGGAGGTGGGACTCCCTCGGTGGCAGATACGCAGTATTTT	CASSQLGGGTPSVADTQYF	NA	TRBV4-2	TRBJ2-3	NA
TGCGCCAGCAGCCCAAAAGCGGGAGACTACAATGAGCAGTTCTTC	CASSPKAGDYNEQFF	TRBD2	TRBV5-1	TRBJ2-1	NA
TGCAGCGTTGAAGTCGCGGGAGGGTCCTACGAGCAGTACTTC	CSVEVAGGSYEQYF	TRBD2	TRBV29-1	TRBJ2-7	NA
TGTGCCAGCAGTACAGGGTGGGACTATGGCTACACCTTC	CASSTGWDYGYTF	NA	TRBV6-1	TRBJ1-2	NA
TGTGCCAGCAGCTTAGATGGGTTCCGGGACTCAGAAGAGCAGTACTTC	CASSLDGFRDSEEQYF	NA	TRBV11-2	TRBJ2-7	NA
TGCGCCAGCAGCTTGGGTGCCGGGACAGGGTACAACTATGGCTACACCTTC	CASSLGAGTGYNYGYTF	TRBD1	TRBV5-1	TRBJ1-2	NA
TGTGCCAGCAGCCCCGGACAGGGCCTCAATCAGCCCCAGCATTTT	CASSPGQGLNQPQHF	TRBD1	TRBV7-9	TRBJ1-5	NA
TGCGCCAGCAGCTTGGCCGGACAGGGAGAGTATGGCTACACCTTC	CASSLAGQGEYGYTF	TRBD1	TRBV5-1	TRBJ1-2	few
TGTGCCAGCAACGGACAGGGGCGTGATACGCAGTATTTT	CASNGQGRDTQYF	TRBD1	TRBV27	TRBJ2-3	NA
TGCAGCGTTGTGACTAGCGGGAGGCCAGGTACGCAGTATTTT	CSVVTSGRPGTQYF	TRBD2	TRBV29-1	TRBJ2-3	NA